The 8 T cell receptor beta chains given below trace back to one sample, sequenced in a study of cytomegalovirus exposure and HLA in healthy donors. The PCR ran on 60 Vbeta and 13 Jbeta primers. Sequenced by immunoSEQ multiplex PCR; TCRdb stores in-frame clones only, minus some. This table has around 140,000 clones, roughly 80% appearing once. The sequenced material came from PBMCs. Receptors were obtained from a woman in her twenties or thirties in good health and CMV-seronegative.

This chain connects TRBV29-1 to TRBJ2-5; TRBD2 is a possible D gene (5 bases). Looked up from germline, CDR1 is SQVTM and CDR2 is ANQGSEA. CDR3 length: 12 amino acids. Trimming left V 3 bases short and J 5 bases short, with 10 bases between. The CDR3 protein is CSVDAGDETQYF. As DNA, the CDR3 is TGCAGCGTTGACGCGGGCGACGAGACCCAGTACTTC.

This chain joins TRBV28 and TRBJ1-2; D gene uncertain. Trimming shortened V by 3 bases and J by 6 bases, and 11 bases separated the two germline ends. CDR3 length equals 13 residues. Germline lookup yields CDR1 MDHEN and CDR2 SYDVKM. This chain's CDR3 is CASSLRIAHGYTF. The CDR3 region has the DNA TGTGCCAGCAGTTTGCGCATCGCTCATGGCTACACCTTC.

The CDR3 protein is CASSPPRGAVGANVLTF. The CDR3 DNA is TGTGCCAGCTCACCACCACGGGGGGCCGTTGGGGCCAACGTCCTGACTTTC. V is TRBV18 and J is TRBJ2-6, with D possibly TRBD2 on 7 matching bases. The CDR3 runs 17 residues. Germline CDR1 KGHSH, CDR2 LQKENI. Trimming left V 0 bases short and J 3 bases short, with 12 bases between.

The CDR3 sequence: CAWSATGRDTGELFF. CDR3 DNA sequence: TGTGCCTGGAGTGCTACAGGGCGTGACACCGGGGAGCTGTTTTTT. This chain uses TRBV30 with TRBJ2-2; a possible D gene is TRBD1 (6 bases). This CDR3 spans 15 amino acids. The germline gives CDR1 GTSNPN, CDR2 SVGIG (reference sequence). The V and J ends lost 1 base and 3 bases respectively, with 12 bases between them.

The chain is built from TRBV5-1 and TRBJ2-2; D possibly corresponds to TRBD1 (6 bases). Germline assignment: CDR1 SGHRS and CDR2 YFSETQ. This CDR3 region has 14 residues. V lost 1 base to trimming and J lost 8 bases, with 12 bases between them. This chain's CDR3 is CASSLRTATGELFF. Here the CDR3 DNA reads TGCGCCAGCAGCTTGAGGACAGCGACTGGGGAGCTGTTTTTT.

The DNA for the CDR3 is TGTGCCAGCAGCTTACGACAGGGGGCCCTCTCCTACGAGCAGTACTTC. It yields the protein CASSLRQGALSYEQYF. The chain carries TRBV16 and TRBJ2-7; 10 bases fit TRBD1. In germline, CDR1 is KGHSY, CDR2 FQNENV. This CDR3 contains 16 residues. With V trimmed by 5 bases and J by 0 bases, 7 bases remained unmatched.

In its sample, this clone was seen a few times. The V call is TRBV9, the J call TRBJ2-1, with D maybe TRBD2 (6 bases). Germline values: CDR1 SGDLS, CDR2 YYNGEE. There are 19 residues in the CDR3. With 0 bases removed from V and 3 bases from J, the gap between germline ends came to 22 bases. The CDR3 loop is CASSVVAGPGRMDYNEQFF. CDR3 coding DNA: TGTGCCAGCAGCGTAGTCGCGGGGCCCGGAAGGATGGACTACAATGAGCAGTTCTTC. Complete variable domain (other parts from reference TRBV9 and TRBJ2-1): DSGVTQTPKHLITATGQRVTLRCSPRSGDLSVYWYQQSLDQGLQFLIQYYNGEERAKGNILERFSAQQFPDLHSELNLSSLELGDSALYFCASSVVAGPGRMDYNEQFFGPGTRLTVL.

This sequence joins TRBV30 and TRBJ2-2; D might be TRBD1 (5 bases). Trimming removed 0 bases from V and 5 bases from J, with 10 bases in between. Germline lookup yields CDR1 GTSNPN and CDR2 SVGIG (reference sequence). This CDR3 has 14 residues. The CDR3 DNA sequence: TGTGCCTGGAGTGTTATTTCAGGGACCGGGGAGCTGTTTTTT. Its translation is CAWSVISGTGELFF.